These 25 T cell receptor beta chains came from one sample sequenced in a study of T cells in Graves' hyperthyroidism and ophthalmopathy. RNA transcripts gave rise to amplified TCR beta CDR3 regions. RT-PCR in the first round (using the HTBI primer set) targeted the TCR CDR3. TCRdb passed the multiplex PCR reads through MiXCR, listing each CDR3 protein once. The sample records a few hundred thousand distinct CDR3 sequences, around 15% being singletons. Sequencing was carried out using blood. The receptors derive from a middle-aged woman with Graves' ophthalmopathy.

This clonotype was recorded a few times. This chain links TRBV12-3 or TRBV12-4 with TRBJ1-1, with D unresolved. This CDR3 comprises 11 residues. Trimming shortened V by 3 bases and J by 11 bases, and 10 bases separated the two germline ends. CDR3 sequence: CASSFSGWAFF. The CDR3 nucleotides read TGTGCCAGCAGTTTTTCGGGCTGGGCTTTCTTT.

This clonotype was seen a handful of times. The rearrangement links TRBV3-1 to TRBJ1-5; TRBD1 is a possible D gene (5 bases). In germline, CDR1 is LGHDT, CDR2 YNNKEL (reference sequence). The CDR3 has 16 residues. V lost 0 bases to trimming and J lost 6 bases, with 15 bases between them. The CDR3 coding sequence is TGTGCCAGCAGCCAAGATGCGTCGGGGGGAGGTCAGCCCCAGCATTTT. It is translated as CASSQDASGGGQPQHF.

This clonotype has more than one count but fewer than ten. DNA of the CDR3: TGTGCCATCAAAACGGACACTGAAGCTTTCTTT. As protein: CAIKTDTEAFF. The V call is TRBV10-3, the J call TRBJ1-1; no definite D call. CDR1 is ENHRY and CDR2 is SYGVKD in the germline V gene. This CDR3 region has 11 residues. The ends were cut back, 7 bases at V and 3 bases at J, with 6 bases in the middle.

The gene calls are TRBV4-1 and TRBJ1-1; TRBD1 is a possible D gene (5 bases). Germline V gene data show CDR1 as MGHRA and CDR2 as YSYEKL. This CDR3 has 16 residues. Trimming pared 0 bases from V and 0 bases from J, leaving 11 bases between. The CDR3 bases are TGCGCCAGCAGCCAAGATCGGGGCCTGATGAACACTGAAGCTTTCTTT. Translation gives CASSQDRGLMNTEAFF.

This clonotype was seen ten or more times. V is TRBV5-5 and J is TRBJ2-3; D is uncertain. Trimming cost V 4 bases and J 0 bases, with 15 bases left between them. This CDR3 spans 16 amino acids. Germline-derived CDR1 and CDR2 are SGHKS and YYEKEE (reference sequence). CDR3 coding DNA: TGTGCCAGCAGCCAAGTCGAGTGGGATAGCACAGATACGCAGTATTTT. The encoded protein is CASSQVEWDSTDTQYF.

This clonotype was recorded many times. The DNA of the CDR3 is TGCAGTGGTGATAGCGGGATCGACGAGCAGTACTTC. Its translation: CSGDSGIDEQYF. The chain couples TRBV20-1 to TRBJ2-7; 8 bases are a match to TRBD2. This CDR3 contains 12 residues. Germline V lookup: CDR1 DFQATT, CDR2 SNEGSKA (reference sequence). V gave up 7 bases and J gave up 5 bases; unmatched junction bases: 7.

The DNA of the CDR3 is TGTGCCAGCTCACCAAATTCAGGAGGCAATCAGCCCCAGCATTTT. Protein product: CASSPNSGGNQPQHF. This chain joins TRBV18 and TRBJ1-5; D remains ambiguous. V shed 2 bases and J shed 2 bases, with 10 bases lying between them. Germline V CDR1 and CDR2: KGHSH, LQKENI. This CDR3 has 15 amino acids.

Of note for this clonotype: A much larger clonotype is one base distant, so this may be a read error. The genes are TRBV28 and TRBJ2-1, with D perhaps being TRBD1 or TRBD2 (5 bases each). Per germline, CDR1 MDHEN and CDR2 SYDVKM. The CDR3 extends over 13 amino acids. CDR3 region: CASTAGARDEQLF. In DNA form, the CDR3 reads TGTGCCAGCACTGCCGGGGCCCGGGATGAGCAGCTCTTC.

This clonotype has ten or more counts. The chain carries TRBV7-9 and TRBJ2-1; the match to TRBD1 covers 7 bases. Germline assignment: CDR1 SEHNR and CDR2 FQNEAQ (reference sequence). The V segment lost 5 bases and the J segment 10 bases; nucleotides outside the gene matches: 14. CDR3 size: 15 residues. CDR3 sequence: CASSQDWAAGGEQFF. The CDR3 region has the DNA TGTGCCAGCAGCCAGGACTGGGCGGCAGGGGGAGAGCAGTTCTTC. The whole variable domain, filled in from reference TRBV7-9 and TRBJ2-1, reads DTGVSQNPRHKITKRGQNVTFRCDPISEHNRLYWYRQTLGQGPEFLTYFQNEAQLEKSRLLSDRFSAERPKGSFSTLEIQRTEQGDSAMYLCASSQDWAAGGEQFFGPGTRLTVL.

This clonotype has more than one count but fewer than ten. V and J are TRBV6-2 or TRBV6-3 and TRBJ2-2; 8 bases match TRBD2. CDR3 size: 15 residues. V lost 7 bases to trimming and J lost 4 bases; unmatched junction nucleotides: 8. Germline assignment: CDR1 MNHEY and CDR2 SVGEGT. The CDR3 nucleotides are TGTGCCAGCACACGCGGGGGGAGCGGCACCGGGGAGCTGTTTTTT. Amino acids: CASTRGGSGTGELFF.

This clonotype was observed many times. The chain uses TRBV3-1 and TRBJ2-1; D remains unclear. Trimming took off 2 bases at V and 6 bases at J, with 2 bases between the two ends. Germline values: CDR1 LGHDT, CDR2 YNNKEL (reference sequence). CDR3 length: 11 amino acids. The CDR3 nucleotides are TGTGCCAGCAGCCAAACCAATGAGCAGTTCTTC. Residues: CASSQTNEQFF.

J is TRBJ2-7 and V is TRBV2, with D unclear. Germline CDR1 and CDR2: SNHLY and FYNNEI. Between the trimmed V and J ends, which lost 8 bases and 0 bases, there was a span of 11 bases. The CDR3 contains 13 residues. The CDR3: CASGFRGSYEQYF. Here the CDR3 DNA reads TGTGCCAGCGGGTTCAGAGGCTCCTACGAGCAGTACTTC.

This CDR3 reads CSAHPSGDGMGGELFF. CDR3 DNA: TGCAGTGCCCATCCCTCGGGGGACGGCATGGGGGGGGAGCTGTTTTTT. V gene TRBV20-1 combines with J gene TRBJ2-2, with a possible D match to TRBD2 (6 bases). The CDR3 is 16 amino acids. V lost 6 bases, J lost 8 bases, and 25 bases lay in between. CDR1 DFQATT and CDR2 SNEGSKA come from the germline V gene (reference sequence).

The chain joins TRBV5-1 to TRBJ1-2; D possibly corresponds to TRBD1 (6 bases). This CDR3 contains 13 residues. CDR1 is SGHRS, CDR2 YFSETQ, per germline. V gave up 4 bases and J gave up 7 bases, with 14 bases separating them. The CDR3 nucleotides are TGCGCCAGCAGCCCGCTAACAGGGTCTGGCTACACCTTC. Its translation is CASSPLTGSGYTF.

V and J are TRBV5-1 and TRBJ1-1; the D gene is possibly TRBD1 (6 bases). The V and J ends lost 0 bases and 7 bases respectively, with 13 bases between them. Germline values: CDR1 SGHRS, CDR2 YFSETQ. This CDR3 comprises 14 residues. The chain's CDR3 is CASSLGLQGLEAFF. For the CDR3, the DNA is TGCGCCAGCAGCTTGGGGCTACAGGGACTTGAAGCTTTCTTT.

This clonotype was recorded at least ten times. The CDR3: CASSLVSSTVNTEAFF. In nucleotides, the CDR3 is TGCGCCAGCAGCTTGGTATCGTCGACGGTGAACACTGAAGCTTTCTTT. J is TRBJ1-1 and V is TRBV5-1; D is unresolved. Per germline, CDR1 SGHRS and CDR2 YFSETQ. Deletions cut 0 bases from V and 0 bases from J, with 12 bases between. CDR3 length: 16 amino acids.

J is TRBJ1-2 and V is TRBV5-6; the D is unclear. This CDR3 contains 13 residues. V gave up 3 bases and J gave up 8 bases, with 14 bases separating them. CDR1 is SGHDT, CDR2 YYEEEE, per germline. CDR3 nucleotides: TGTGCCAGCAGCTGGGCCCCAGGTGCAGGCTACACCTTC. Its translation is CASSWAPGAGYTF. The whole variable domain, filled in from reference TRBV5-6 and TRBJ1-2, reads DAGVTQSPTHLIKTRGQQVTLRCSPKSGHDTVSWYQQALGQGPQFIFQYYEEEERQRGNFPDRFSGHQFPNYSSELNVNALLLGDSALYLCASSWAPGAGYTFGSGTRLTVV.

J is TRBJ2-5 and V is TRBV20-1; 7 bases match TRBD2. With V trimmed by 1 base and J by 6 bases, 11 bases remained unmatched. The CDR3 is 15 residues long. Germline V gene sequence: CDR1 DFQATT, CDR2 SNEGSKA (reference sequence). Written as DNA, the CDR3 is TGCAGTGCTAGAGCTAGCGGAGACCTGCCGAAGACCCAGTACTTC. This encodes CSARASGDLPKTQYF.

This clonotype was found a few times. The V and J genes are TRBV7-9 and TRBJ2-2; D is possibly TRBD2 (6 bases). The CDR3 has 18 amino acids. Trimming cost V 5 bases and J 2 bases, with 21 bases left between them. The V gene's germline CDR1 is SEHNR and CDR2 FQNEAQ (reference sequence). Here the CDR3 reads CASSPFRGSGVNTGELFF. CDR3 bases: TGTGCCAGCAGCCCGTTTCGGGGTAGCGGAGTTAACACCGGGGAGCTGTTTTTT.

The rearrangement uses TRBV18 and TRBJ2-7; 10 bases match TRBD1. Germline V CDR1 and CDR2: KGHSH, LQKENI. The junction had 6 bases not matched to a gene; V was cut back by 3 bases and J by 7 bases. The CDR3 consists of 14 residues. CDR3: CASSPSGQGREQYF. The CDR3 nucleotides read TGTGCCAGCTCACCGTCGGGACAGGGGAGAGAGCAGTACTTC.

As for this clonotype: The germline gene is not matched at one end of the junction; a read error may be the cause. The chain links TRBV27 to TRBJ1-1; the D is unclear. This CDR3 spans 14 amino acids. CDR1 MNHEY and CDR2 SMNVEV come from the germline V gene (reference sequence). DNA of the CDR3: TGTGCCAGCAGTTTATCATCCGGGAACACTGAAGCTTCCTTT. As protein: CASSLSSGNTEASF.

As to this clonotype: A clone one base away is much larger, so this may be a read error. Because it lacks the conserved phenylalanine or tryptophan at the end, this CDR3 is likely a read error. This rearrangement joins TRBV30 to TRBJ2-7, with D unclear. Germline V gene sequence: CDR1 GTSNPN, CDR2 SVGIG (reference sequence). The CDR3 is 15 amino acids. V shed 0 bases and J shed 1 base, with 13 bases lying between them. The CDR3 loop reads CAWSVLDDGSYEQYL. CDR3 in DNA: TGTGCCTGGAGTGTACTGGACGACGGTTCCTACGAGCAGTACCTC.

This clonotype was seen at least ten times. The V and J genes are TRBV20-1 and TRBJ1-5, with TRBD1 matching over 10 bases. The CDR3 spans 16 residues. The V gene's germline CDR1 is DFQATT and CDR2 SNEGSKA (reference sequence). V shed 0 bases and J 3 bases; nucleotides not matched to a gene: 5. This CDR3 reads CSARDMDRGNNQPQHF. DNA for the CDR3: TGCAGTGCTAGAGATATGGACAGGGGGAACAATCAGCCCCAGCATTTT.

The chain recombines TRBV10-1 with TRBJ2-7; perhaps D is TRBD1 or TRBD2 (5 bases each). Trimming took off 2 bases at V and 3 bases at J, with 14 bases between the two ends. CDR1 and CDR2 from the germline V gene are WNHNN and SYGVQD (reference sequence). The CDR3 runs 15 residues. CDR3 DNA sequence: TGCGCCAGCAGTGAGGGGGGTAACTCTCTCTACGAGCAGTACTTC. Amino acids: CASSEGGNSLYEQYF.

This clonotype was observed at least ten times. The chain uses TRBV2 and TRBJ2-2, with TRBD2 matching over 10 bases. The J segment lost 8 bases and the V segment lost 5 bases, leaving 2 bases of the junction unmatched. There are 13 residues in the CDR3. The germline V gene has CDR1 SNHLY and CDR2 FYNNEI. The CDR3 region is CASSLTSGGELFF. In nucleotides, the CDR3 is TGTGCCAGCAGTTTGACTAGCGGGGGGGAGCTGTTTTTT.